Listed here are 7 T cell receptor beta chains from one sample, sequenced in a study of spatial heterogeneity in lung cancer. TCRdb reanalysed the 5' RACE reads using MiXCR and keeps one entry per CDR3 protein. The table shows about 22,000 distinct CDR3 sequences, with just under 6% occurring only once. As to time point: sample taken at primary tumor resection. Sequencing used PBMCs, obtained at surgery. These receptors were obtained from a male donor with early-stage non-small cell lung cancer.

The V and J genes are TRBV5-5 and TRBJ2-2; either TRBD1 or TRBD2 may fit D (6 bases each). Trimming shortened V by 5 bases and J by 4 bases, and 15 bases separated the two germline ends. The V gene's germline CDR1 is SGHKS and CDR2 YYEKEE (reference sequence). The CDR3 loop spans 15 amino acids. CDR3 nucleotides: TGTGCCAGCAGTACCCAAGGGGGAGGCACCGGGGAGCTGTTTTTT. It is translated as CASSTQGGGTGELFF.

There are a few counts of this clonotype. One end of the junction is discordant with germline, which a read error may explain. The chain uses TRBV12-3 or TRBV12-4 and TRBJ2-5; TRBD1 matches at 7 bases. This CDR3 has 13 residues. Written as DNA, the CDR3 is TGTGCCAGCAGGTTCGACAGGGTAGAGGCCCAGTACTTC. This gives the protein CASRFDRVEAQYF.

This clonotype was counted many times. The V call is TRBV5-1, the J call TRBJ2-1; D uncertain. V lost 1 base to trimming and J lost 1 base, with 9 bases between them. Per germline, CDR1 SGHRS and CDR2 YFSETQ. This CDR3 is 15 amino acids long. The CDR3 DNA reads as TGCGCCAGCAGCTTGCCCAGGACGTCCTACAATGAGCAGTTCTTC. Translation gives CASSLPRTSYNEQFF.

The rearrangement joins TRBV9 to TRBJ1-6; tentatively, D is TRBD1 (6 bases). V was clipped by 2 bases and J by 4 bases, with 13 bases between them. Per the germline V gene, CDR1 is SGDLS and CDR2 is YYNGEE. The CDR3 has 16 amino acids. The CDR3 loop reads CASSVTGQRYNSPLHF. CDR3 sequence (DNA): TGTGCCAGCAGCGTGACCGGACAGAGATATAATTCACCCCTCCACTTT.

This clonotype was observed many times. This chain connects TRBV7-3 to TRBJ2-5; TRBD2 is a possible D gene (5 bases). V was shortened by 3 bases and J by 5 bases, with 10 bases between the two germline ends. CDR1 and CDR2 (germline): SGHTA, FQGTGA. This CDR3 is built from 13 residues. CDR3 coding DNA: TGTGCCAGCAGCTTCAACGACTACGAGACCCAGTACTTC. This gives the protein CASSFNDYETQYF.

This clonotype has a count of ten or more. The V gene is TRBV5-1, the J gene TRBJ1-1; D remains unclear. Trimming stripped 3 bases from V and 2 bases from J, with 8 bases between. The CDR3 totals 13 residues. Germline CDR1 SGHRS, CDR2 YFSETQ. The CDR3 nucleotides read TGCGCCAGCAGCTCTACACCTAACACTGAAGCTTTCTTT. It is translated as CASSSTPNTEAFF.

The rearrangement links TRBV19 to TRBJ2-3; no definite D call. This CDR3 region has 13 residues. The V end was cut by 9 bases, the J end by 0 bases, with 10 bases between. CDR1 is LNHDA and CDR2 is SQIVND in the germline V gene (reference sequence). CDR3 sequence reads: CARRHLSTDTQYF. The DNA for the CDR3 is TGTGCCAGAAGACACCTCAGCACAGATACGCAGTATTTT.